Here is one T cell receptor beta chain with its context. Its cognate antigen is unknown. The data were obtained in a study of CD8+ T cells in alopecia areata. Treatment specified: oral pan-JAK inhibitor, 5-10 mg twice daily. Sequencing templates came from extracted RNA that was reverse transcribed into cDNA. Assay: immunoSEQ multiplex PCR; the TCRdb copy retains only in-frame clones and omits some. In the table there are about 180,000 clones, roughly 50% of which are singletons. The germline gives CDR1 SGHRS, CDR2 YFSETQ. The length of the CDR3 is 17 residues. The trim removed 4 bases at V and 4 bases at J, leaving 13 bases unmatched. Whole-study results and caveats: Besides other cells, scalp samples also yield sequences of resident alphabeta T cells from normal skin.

Sequenced material: CD8+ T cells sorted from blood, taken at week 24, from a patient treated with tofacitinib. The chain employs TRBV5-1 and TRBJ2-1; TRBD2 aligns across 8 bases. This TCR was recovered from a human donor with alopecia areata. CDR3 loop: CASSLYFSGEGYNEQFF. DNA for the CDR3: TGCGCCAGCAGCCTCTACTTTAGCGGGGAGGGATACAATGAGCAGTTCTTC.